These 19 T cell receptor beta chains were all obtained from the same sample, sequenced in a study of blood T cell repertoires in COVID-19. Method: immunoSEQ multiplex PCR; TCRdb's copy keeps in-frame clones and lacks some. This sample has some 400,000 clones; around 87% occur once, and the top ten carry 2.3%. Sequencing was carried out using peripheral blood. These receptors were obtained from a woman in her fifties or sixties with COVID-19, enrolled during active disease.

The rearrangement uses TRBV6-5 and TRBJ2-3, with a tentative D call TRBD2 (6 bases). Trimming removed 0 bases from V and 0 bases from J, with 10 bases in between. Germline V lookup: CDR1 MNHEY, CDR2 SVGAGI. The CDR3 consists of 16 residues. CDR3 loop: CASSYSSGGSTDTQYF. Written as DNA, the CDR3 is TGTGCCAGCAGTTACTCGAGTGGGGGGAGCACAGATACGCAGTATTTT.

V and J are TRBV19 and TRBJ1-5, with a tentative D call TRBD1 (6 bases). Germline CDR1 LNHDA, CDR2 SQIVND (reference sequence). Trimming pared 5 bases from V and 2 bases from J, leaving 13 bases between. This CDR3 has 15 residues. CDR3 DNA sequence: TGTGCCAGTAGTTCAGGGGATCGAGGCAATCAGCCCCAGCATTTT. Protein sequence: CASSSGDRGNQPQHF.

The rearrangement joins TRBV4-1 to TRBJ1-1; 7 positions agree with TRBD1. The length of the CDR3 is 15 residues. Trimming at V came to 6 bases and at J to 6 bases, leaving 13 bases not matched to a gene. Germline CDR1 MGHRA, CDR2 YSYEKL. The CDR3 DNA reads TGCGCCAGCAGAGGCCGACAGGGCTCAGGGCCTGAAGCTTTCTTT. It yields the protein CASRGRQGSGPEAFF.

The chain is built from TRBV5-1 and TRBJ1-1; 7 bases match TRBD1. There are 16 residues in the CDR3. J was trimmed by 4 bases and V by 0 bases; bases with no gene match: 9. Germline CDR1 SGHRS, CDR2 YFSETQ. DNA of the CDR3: TGCGCCAGCAGCTTGGTCGGCAGGGGGATTGGCACTGAAGCTTTCTTT. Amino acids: CASSLVGRGIGTEAFF. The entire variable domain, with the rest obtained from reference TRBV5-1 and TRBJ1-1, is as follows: KAGVTQTPRYLIKTRGQQVTLSCSPISGHRSVSWYQQTPGQGLQFLFEYFSETQRNKGNFPGRFSGRQFSNSRSEMNVSTLELGDSALYLCASSLVGRGIGTEAFFGQGTRLTVV.

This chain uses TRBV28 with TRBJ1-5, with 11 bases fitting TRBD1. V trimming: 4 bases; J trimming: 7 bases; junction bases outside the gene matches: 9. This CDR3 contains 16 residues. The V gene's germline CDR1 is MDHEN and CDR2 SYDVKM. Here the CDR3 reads CASSSYGQGAGQPQHF. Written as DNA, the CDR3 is TGTGCCAGCAGTTCCTACGGACAGGGGGCCGGGCAGCCCCAGCATTTT.

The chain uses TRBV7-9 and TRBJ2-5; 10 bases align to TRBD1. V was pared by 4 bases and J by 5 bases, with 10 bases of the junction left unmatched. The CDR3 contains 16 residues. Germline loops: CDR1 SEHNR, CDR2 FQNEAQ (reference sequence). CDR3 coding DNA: TGTGCCAGCAGCTCAACAAGACAGGGGGCGAGGGAGACCCAGTACTTC. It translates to CASSSTRQGARETQYF. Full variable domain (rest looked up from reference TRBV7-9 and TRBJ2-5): DTGVSQNPRHKITKRGQNVTFRCDPISEHNRLYWYRQTLGQGPEFLTYFQNEAQLEKSRLLSDRFSAERPKGSFSTLEIQRTEQGDSAMYLCASSSTRQGARETQYFGPGTRLLVL.

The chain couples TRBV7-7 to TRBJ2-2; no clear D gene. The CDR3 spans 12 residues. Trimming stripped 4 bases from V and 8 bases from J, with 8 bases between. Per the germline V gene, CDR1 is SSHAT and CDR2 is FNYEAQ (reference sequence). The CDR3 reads CASSSTGGELFF. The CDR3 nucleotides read TGTGCCAGCAGCTCAACCGGTGGGGAGCTGTTTTTT.

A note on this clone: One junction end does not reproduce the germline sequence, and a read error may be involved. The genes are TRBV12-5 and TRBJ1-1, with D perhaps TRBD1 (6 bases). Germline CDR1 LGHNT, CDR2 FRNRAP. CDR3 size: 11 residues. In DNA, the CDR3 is TGTGCTAGTGGTTCTGGACAGCCCCACCTCTTT. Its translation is CASGSGQPHLF.

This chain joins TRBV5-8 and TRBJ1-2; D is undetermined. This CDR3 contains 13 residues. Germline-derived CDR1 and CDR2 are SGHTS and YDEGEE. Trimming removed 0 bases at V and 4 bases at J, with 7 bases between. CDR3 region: CASSLAGVYGYTF. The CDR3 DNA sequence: TGTGCCAGCAGCTTGGCGGGTGTCTATGGCTACACCTTC.

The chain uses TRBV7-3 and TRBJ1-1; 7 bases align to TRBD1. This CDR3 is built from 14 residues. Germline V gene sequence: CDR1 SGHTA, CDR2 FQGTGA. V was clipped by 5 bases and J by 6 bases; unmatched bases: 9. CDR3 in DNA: TGTGCCAGCAGCGCACATCTCGGGACAGCTGAAGCTTTCTTT. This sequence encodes CASSAHLGTAEAFF.

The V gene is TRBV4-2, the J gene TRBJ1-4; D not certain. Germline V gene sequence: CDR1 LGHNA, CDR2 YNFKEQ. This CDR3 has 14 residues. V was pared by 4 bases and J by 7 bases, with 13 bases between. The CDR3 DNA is TGTGCCAGCAGCCTAGCTCATTCGGGTGAAAAACTGTTTTTT. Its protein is CASSLAHSGEKLFF.

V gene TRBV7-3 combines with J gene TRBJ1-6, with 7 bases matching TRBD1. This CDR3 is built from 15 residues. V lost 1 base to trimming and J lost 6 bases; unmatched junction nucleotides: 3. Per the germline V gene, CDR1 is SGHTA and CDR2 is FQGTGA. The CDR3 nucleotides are TGTGCCAGCAGCTTAAAGGGGGCGACTAATTCACCCCTCCACTTT. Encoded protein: CASSLKGATNSPLHF.

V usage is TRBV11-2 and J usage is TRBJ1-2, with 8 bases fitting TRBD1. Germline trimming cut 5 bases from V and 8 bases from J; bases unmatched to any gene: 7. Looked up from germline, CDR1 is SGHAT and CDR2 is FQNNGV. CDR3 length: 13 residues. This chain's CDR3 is CASSPGQGRGYTF. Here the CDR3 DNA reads TGTGCCAGCAGCCCCGGACAGGGCAGGGGCTACACCTTC.

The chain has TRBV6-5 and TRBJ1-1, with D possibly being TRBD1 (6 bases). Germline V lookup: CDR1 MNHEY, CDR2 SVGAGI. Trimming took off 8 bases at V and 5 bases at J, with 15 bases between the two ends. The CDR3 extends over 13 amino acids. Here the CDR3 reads CASDWAGETEAFF. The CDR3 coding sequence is TGTGCCAGCGATTGGGCAGGGGAGACTGAAGCTTTCTTT.

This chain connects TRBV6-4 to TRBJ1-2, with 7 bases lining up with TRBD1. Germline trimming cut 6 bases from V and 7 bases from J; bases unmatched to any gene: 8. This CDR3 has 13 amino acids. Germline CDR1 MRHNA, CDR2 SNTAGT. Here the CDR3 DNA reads TGTGCCAGCAGCTCCGACAGGGCTGGTGGCTACACCTTC. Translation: CASSSDRAGGYTF.

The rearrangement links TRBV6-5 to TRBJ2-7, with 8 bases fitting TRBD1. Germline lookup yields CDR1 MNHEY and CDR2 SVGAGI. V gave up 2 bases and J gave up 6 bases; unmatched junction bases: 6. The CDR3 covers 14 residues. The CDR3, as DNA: TGTGCCAGCAGTTACACAGGGGGTGAGTCCGAGCAGTACTTC. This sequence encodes CASSYTGGESEQYF.

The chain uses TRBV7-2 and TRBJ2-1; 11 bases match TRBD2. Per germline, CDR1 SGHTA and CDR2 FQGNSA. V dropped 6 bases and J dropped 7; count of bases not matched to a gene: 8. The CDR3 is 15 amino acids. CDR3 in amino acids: CASRIAGGPLNEQFF. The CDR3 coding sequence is TGTGCCAGCAGAATAGCGGGGGGGCCTTTAAATGAGCAGTTCTTC.

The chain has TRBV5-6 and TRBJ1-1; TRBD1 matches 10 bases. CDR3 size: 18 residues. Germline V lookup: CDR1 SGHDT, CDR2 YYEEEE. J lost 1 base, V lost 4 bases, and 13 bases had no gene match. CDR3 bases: TGTGCCAGCAGCCCACGGGACAGGGGATTCTTCCCGAACACTGAAGCTTTCTTT. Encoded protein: CASSPRDRGFFPNTEAFF.

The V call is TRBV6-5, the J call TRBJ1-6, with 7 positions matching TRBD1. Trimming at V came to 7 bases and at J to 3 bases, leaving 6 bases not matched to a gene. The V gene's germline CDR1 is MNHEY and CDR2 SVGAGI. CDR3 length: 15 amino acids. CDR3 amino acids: CASTLDRVYNSPLHF. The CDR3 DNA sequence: TGTGCCAGCACCCTAGACAGGGTCTATAATTCACCCCTCCACTTT.